This passage covers 19 T cell receptor beta chains from one sample sequenced in a study of spatial heterogeneity in lung cancer. These receptors are not linked to any known antigen. Study-wide results and caveats: It was found that expanded intratumoral alpha and beta TCR counts tracked tumor mutation counts.

TCRdb re-analysed the 5' RACE reads in MiXCR, keeping a single row per CDR3 protein. The profile covers fewer than 9,500 distinct CDR3 sequences, with 2.9% appearing a single time and roughly 13% taken by the ten largest. Time point indicated: sample taken at primary tumor resection. Sequenced material: lung tumor tissue, taken at surgery. The receptors were gathered from a male donor with early-stage non-small cell lung cancer.

This clonotype was picked up many times. This chain links TRBV18 with TRBJ2-1; 10 nucleotides line up with TRBD2. The V gene end was trimmed by 4 bases and the J gene end by 4 bases; junction bases not matched to a gene: 4. The germline V gene encodes CDR1 KGHSH and CDR2 LQKENI. This CDR3 is 15 amino acids long. CDR3 nucleotides: TGTGCCAGCTCACGAAGCGGGGGGGTTTACAATGAGCAGTTCTTC. Encoded protein: CASSRSGGVYNEQFF. Together with reference TRBV18 and TRBJ2-1, the CDR3 gives the full variable domain: NAGVMQNPRHLVRRRGQEARLRCSPMKGHSHVYWYRQLPEEGLKFMVYLQKENIIDESGMPKERFSAEFPKEGPSILRIQQVVRGDSAAYFCASSRSGGVYNEQFFGPGTRLTVL.

This clonotype is termed medium-sized. The chain has TRBV7-9 and TRBJ1-2; TRBD1 might be the D (5 bases). Germline V gene lookup returns CDR1 SEHNR and CDR2 FQNEAQ (reference sequence). Trimming cost V 5 bases and J 0 bases, with 13 bases left between them. The CDR3 is 15 residues long. CDR3 sequence reads: CASSTRQGANYGYTF. CDR3 DNA: TGTGCCAGCAGCACAAGGCAGGGTGCTAACTATGGCTACACCTTC.

In its sample, this clonotype ranks as medium-sized. This chain links TRBV20-1 with TRBJ2-1; 7 bases align to TRBD1. V was pared by 8 bases and J by 1 base, with 8 bases of the junction left unmatched. Germline V CDR1 and CDR2: DFQATT, SNEGSKA (reference sequence). This CDR3 is 14 amino acids long. The CDR3 loop reads CSSQGGTSYNEQFF. As DNA, the CDR3 is TGCAGTTCACAAGGGGGCACTTCCTACAATGAGCAGTTCTTC.

In its sample, this clonotype was seen many times. The CDR3 nucleotides are TGCAGTGCTAGAGATCTACCCGTCGGGGGGGGAGGAGAGACCCAGTACTTC. Its protein is CSARDLPVGGGGETQYF. V usage is TRBV20-1 and J usage is TRBJ2-5; TRBD2 agrees at 8 bases. The V gene end was trimmed by 0 bases and the J gene end by 4 bases; junction bases not matched to a gene: 13. Germline V CDR1 and CDR2: DFQATT, SNEGSKA (reference sequence). There are 17 residues in the CDR3.

This clonotype was found many times. V usage is TRBV7-9 and J usage is TRBJ1-1; unclear D gene. CDR3 length: 11 amino acids. The germline V gene encodes CDR1 SEHNR and CDR2 FQNEAQ (reference sequence). V was pared by 3 bases and J by 4 bases, with 3 bases between. CDR3 loop: CASSFSTEAFF. For the CDR3, the DNA is TGTGCCAGCAGCTTTTCCACTGAAGCTTTCTTT.

This clonotype was observed at least ten times. For the CDR3, the DNA is TGTGCCTGGAGTCGGGCCGGGACTAGCGGGGGTTTAGCCAAAAACATTCAGTACTTC. This codes for CAWSRAGTSGGLAKNIQYF. This chain links TRBV30 with TRBJ2-4; 14 bases match TRBD2. CDR1 and CDR2 from the germline V gene are GTSNPN and SVGIG (reference sequence). Trimming cost V 2 bases and J 0 bases; bases outside gene matches: 9. The CDR3 has 19 residues. The variable domain in full, completed from reference TRBV30 and TRBJ2-4, reads SQTIHQWPATLVQPVGSPLSLECTVEGTSNPNLYWYRQAAGRGLQLLFYSVGIGQISSEVPQNLSASRPQDRQFILSSKKLLLSDSGFYLCAWSRAGTSGGLAKNIQYFGAGTRLSVL.

This clonotype occurred many times. The junction departs from the called germline gene at one end, perhaps through a read error. V gene TRBV14 combines with J gene TRBJ2-7; the D is unclear. The CDR3 loop spans 11 amino acids. CDR1 is SGHDN and CDR2 is FVKESK in the germline V gene. The CDR3 protein is CASSQDGVQTF. The CDR3 nucleotides are TGTGCCAGCAGCCAAGATGGGGTACAGACCTTC.

This clonotype was seen repeatedly, ten times or more. The chain is built from TRBV29-1 and TRBJ2-2, with a tentative D call TRBD2 (6 bases). The CDR3 covers 12 residues. The V gene lost 4 bases and the J gene lost 7 bases, with 10 bases spanning the gap. Germline values: CDR1 SQVTM, CDR2 ANQGSEA. The CDR3 DNA is TGCAGCGTTGGGGAGGCCATCGGGGAGCTGTTTTTT. It encodes CSVGEAIGELFF.

By its share, this clonotype is medium-sized. The rearrangement joins TRBV7-2 to TRBJ2-7, with D possibly TRBD2 on 5 matching bases. V lost 0 bases and J lost 4, with 22 bases in between. CDR3 length: 18 residues. The germline CDR1 and CDR2 sequences are SGHTA and FQGNSA. The CDR3 DNA reads as TGTGCCAGCAGCTTAGCCCCAGCAACGCGGGCCTCTTCATACGAGCAGTACTTC. This codes for CASSLAPATRASSYEQYF.

This clonotype is labeled medium-sized. The V gene is TRBV10-2, the J gene TRBJ2-7; no reliable D call. This CDR3 comprises 14 residues. V lost 3 bases to trimming and J lost 0 bases, with 9 bases between them. Germline assignment: CDR1 WSHSY and CDR2 SAAADI. The CDR3 reads CASSDYQASYEQYF. The DNA for the CDR3 is TGCGCCAGCAGTGATTACCAGGCCTCCTACGAGCAGTACTTC.

The table lists this clonotype with many counts. The chain has TRBV10-3 and TRBJ2-2; tentatively, D is TRBD1 (5 bases). V was clipped by 6 bases and J by 2 bases, with 13 bases between them. Germline V lookup: CDR1 ENHRY, CDR2 SYGVKD. The CDR3 loop spans 15 amino acids. The CDR3: CAIRQGAGNTGELFF. For the CDR3, the DNA is TGTGCCATCAGGCAAGGGGCCGGTAACACCGGGGAGCTGTTTTTT.

This clonotype came up many times. The chain has TRBV6-4 and TRBJ2-1; 7 bases are a match to TRBD1. Trimming removed 5 bases from V and 9 bases from J; junction bases left unmatched: 7. This CDR3 comprises 13 residues. Germline CDR1 is MRHNA and CDR2 is SNTAGT. The CDR3 DNA follows: TGTGCCAGCAGTCAACAGGGGCCGGGTGAGCAGTTCTTC. It is translated as CASSQQGPGEQFF.

This clonotype was counted only a few times. The chain employs TRBV12-3 or TRBV12-4 and TRBJ2-1, with D possibly called TRBD1 or TRBD2 (6 bases each). The germline V and J ends were trimmed by 5 bases and 7 bases, with 18 bases remaining between them. The CDR3 contains 15 residues. The CDR3 nucleotides read TGTGCCAGCAGTCCTCCAAAAGGGGGGTTTAATGAGCAGTTCTTC. This translates into CASSPPKGGFNEQFF.

The gene calls are TRBV10-3 and TRBJ1-1, with 10 bases matching TRBD1. Germline V gene lookup returns CDR1 ENHRY and CDR2 SYGVKD. The CDR3 extends over 15 amino acids. Germline trimming cut 7 bases from V and 4 bases from J; bases unmatched to any gene: 9. CDR3 sequence: CAITAKGQGSTEAFF. The CDR3 nucleotides are TGTGCCATCACCGCCAAGGGACAGGGGTCCACTGAAGCTTTCTTT.

This clonotype was recorded many times. This chain uses TRBV20-1 with TRBJ1-1; D might be TRBD1 (6 bases). This CDR3 region has 12 residues. Trimming removed 5 bases from V and 3 bases from J, with 10 bases in between. CDR1 is DFQATT, CDR2 SNEGSKA, per germline (reference sequence). The CDR3 DNA is TGCAGTGCTTATACAGGGTACACTGAAGCTTTCTTT. It is translated as CSAYTGYTEAFF.

The rearrangement joins TRBV4-1 to TRBJ1-1, with D hard to call. CDR1 and CDR2 (germline): MGHRA, YSYEKL. V was cut by 3 bases and J by 1 base, with 9 bases left in between. The CDR3 spans 14 residues. The DNA for the CDR3 is TGCGCCAGCAGCCACCTACAGAGGAACACTGAAGCTTTCTTT. It is translated as CASSHLQRNTEAFF.

This clonotype was counted at least ten times. This sequence joins TRBV28 and TRBJ1-5; no firm D call. CDR1 and CDR2 (germline): MDHEN, SYDVKM. This CDR3 comprises 12 residues. The V and J ends lost 6 bases and 7 bases respectively, with 10 bases between them. In nucleotides, the CDR3 is TGTGCCAGCAGGTTTAGTGGGCAGCCCCAGCATTTT. Protein sequence: CASRFSGQPQHF.

This clonotype came up many times. The V gene is TRBV28, the J gene TRBJ1-4, with D possibly TRBD1 on 6 matching bases. V gave up 9 bases and J gave up 7 bases, with 12 bases separating them. CDR1 and CDR2 (germline): MDHEN, SYDVKM. The CDR3 extends over 12 amino acids. CDR3 sequence (DNA): TGTGCCAGTTCCGGCAGGGGTGAAAAACTGTTTTTT. It yields the protein CASSGRGEKLFF.

The sample holds many counts of this clonotype. The chain is built from TRBV2 and TRBJ1-1; 8 bases are a match to TRBD1. This CDR3 region has 13 residues. The trim removed 4 bases at V and 3 bases at J, leaving 1 base unmatched. Per the germline V gene, CDR1 is SNHLY and CDR2 is FYNNEI. This CDR3 is CASSGTGYTEAFF. The CDR3 DNA sequence: TGTGCCAGCAGTGGGACAGGGTACACTGAAGCTTTCTTT.